These 18 T cell receptor beta chains share one sample of origin, sequenced in a study of T cell repertoires in cytomegalovirus infection. One entry per CDR3 protein, called by TCRdb with MiXCR from the reads. Altogether approximately 170,000 distinct CDR3 sequences are present, approximately 17% being singletons, with the ten largest covering under 20%. The sample was CD8+ T cells from PBMCs. The origin of the receptors is a human donor in good health (CMV status not recorded). Some clones in this sample may be carry-over from other donors' samples.

This clonotype was counted between two and nine times. The gene calls are TRBV10-3 and TRBJ2-7; D possibly corresponds to TRBD2 (7 bases). The ends were cut back, 3 bases at V and 7 bases at J, with 16 bases in the middle. This CDR3 comprises 14 residues. Germline V lookup: CDR1 ENHRY, CDR2 SYGVKD. The CDR3 coding sequence is TGTGCCATCAGTGACCTGGTGGGAGGGGGTGAGCAGTACTTC. Translation gives CAISDLVGGGEQYF.

This clonotype was detected a few times. The chain uses TRBV6-2 or TRBV6-3 and TRBJ1-5, with 7 bases identical to TRBD1. Germline V gene data show CDR1 as MNHEY and CDR2 as SVGEGT. This CDR3 has 15 amino acids. With V trimmed by 6 bases and J by 4 bases, 9 bases remained unmatched. The CDR3 region is CASRHRGVGNQPQHF. DNA for the CDR3: TGTGCCAGCAGACACAGGGGAGTTGGAAATCAGCCCCAGCATTTT.

This clonotype was seen only a few times. The V gene is TRBV7-7, the J gene TRBJ2-1; the match to TRBD2 covers 7 bases. V dropped 5 bases and J dropped 6; count of bases not matched to a gene: 4. Germline V CDR1 and CDR2: SSHAT, FNYEAQ (reference sequence). The CDR3 runs 13 residues. CDR3 region: CASSLTGGNEQFF. CDR3 coding DNA: TGTGCCAGCAGCCTAACGGGGGGCAATGAGCAGTTCTTC.

The sample holds a few counts of this clonotype. The chain couples TRBV11-1 to TRBJ1-6, with D tentatively TRBD1 (5 bases). The ends were cut back, 5 bases at V and 5 bases at J, with 13 bases in the middle. The CDR3 is made up of 15 amino acids. Germline lookup yields CDR1 SGHAT and CDR2 FQDESV (reference sequence). The CDR3 here is CASSPGRVNNSPLHF. CDR3 DNA sequence: TGTGCCAGCAGCCCGGGACGAGTTAATAATTCACCCCTCCACTTT.

The sample holds many counts of this clonotype. The rearrangement uses TRBV10-3 and TRBJ2-2; D is unresolved. V lost 2 bases and J 3 bases, leaving 10 bases between the germline ends. The CDR3 length is 15 residues. Germline V gene data show CDR1 as ENHRY and CDR2 as SYGVKD. In DNA form, the CDR3 reads TGTGCCATCAGTGAGGGGTTTTCCGACACCGGGGAGCTGTTTTTT. This sequence encodes CAISEGFSDTGELFF.

This clonotype was detected only a few times. The chain links TRBV7-6 to TRBJ2-2; the D is unclear. The CDR3 covers 14 residues. V was clipped by 2 bases and J by 5 bases, with 9 bases between them. Germline values: CDR1 SGHVS, CDR2 FNYEAQ. The CDR3, as DNA: TGTGCCAGCAGCTTATTGTCTTCTACCGGGGAGCTGTTTTTT. It is translated as CASSLLSSTGELFF.

This clonotype was observed a single time. The CDR3 reads CASSHGTGSYEQYF. The CDR3 DNA reads as TGTGCCAGCAGTCACGGGACAGGGTCCTACGAGCAGTACTTC. The V gene is TRBV2, the J gene TRBJ2-7; TRBD1 matches at 9 bases. In germline, CDR1 is SNHLY, CDR2 FYNNEI. The length of the CDR3 is 14 residues. V shed 5 bases, J shed 1 base, and the junction held 3 bases outside the gene matches.

This clonotype was picked up a small number of times. At one end the junction does not follow the germline gene, possibly because of a read error. The chain recombines TRBV7-6 with TRBJ1-1; D gene ambiguous. The V gene's germline CDR1 is SGHVS and CDR2 FNYEAQ. There are 14 residues in the CDR3. Written as DNA, the CDR3 is TGTGCCAACAGCTTACGGGAGGCAAACACTGAAGCTTTCTTT. Its translation is CANSLREANTEAFF.

The rearrangement uses TRBV28 and TRBJ2-1, with a tentative D call TRBD1 (5 bases). CDR3 size: 14 residues. Looked up from germline, CDR1 is MDHEN and CDR2 is SYDVKM. With 3 bases removed from V and 7 bases from J, the gap between germline ends came to 13 bases. The CDR3 reads CASSFRYQGNEQFF. The CDR3 nucleotides are TGTGCCAGCAGTTTCAGGTACCAGGGTAATGAGCAGTTCTTC.

The rearrangement links TRBV11-2 to TRBJ2-5, with a tentative D call TRBD1 (6 bases). The V end lost 5 bases, the J end lost 5 bases, and 12 bases lay between the germline ends. The CDR3 has 13 amino acids. Per the germline V gene, CDR1 is SGHAT and CDR2 is FQNNGV. As DNA, the CDR3 is TGTGCCAGCAGCCCTTCAGGGGTGGAGACCCAGTACTTC. This codes for CASSPSGVETQYF.

This clonotype was recorded a few times. The V and J genes are TRBV7-2 and TRBJ2-7; a weak D match, TRBD2 (6 bases). V was clipped by 1 base and J by 5 bases, with 15 bases between them. The CDR3 has 15 residues. Germline lookup yields CDR1 SGHTA and CDR2 FQGNSA. In nucleotides, the CDR3 is TGTGCCAGCAGCTTAGAGGCAGGGAGGCGGGACGAGCAGTACTTC. Translation gives CASSLEAGRRDEQYF.

This clonotype turned up a few times. The genes are TRBV7-8 and TRBJ2-5, with TRBD1 as a possible D gene (6 bases). Germline CDR1 reads SGHVS; CDR2 reads FQNEAQ. The CDR3 spans 16 residues. Trimming removed 1 base at V and 5 bases at J, with 17 bases between. CDR3 in amino acids: CASSLVRTVTKETQYF. DNA for the CDR3: TGTGCCAGCAGCTTAGTTCGGACAGTAACGAAGGAGACCCAGTACTTC.

The rearrangement uses TRBV7-2 and TRBJ2-1, with D perhaps TRBD1 or TRBD2 (5 bases each). The CDR3 covers 16 residues. The germline V gene encodes CDR1 SGHTA and CDR2 FQGNSA. The V and J ends lost 5 bases and 4 bases respectively, with 18 bases between them. CDR3 bases: TGTGCCAGCAGCCTCGACGGGACGTTGAGTTACAATGAGCAGTTCTTC. This gives the protein CASSLDGTLSYNEQFF.

The CDR3 DNA sequence: TGCAGTGCTAGAGAGTCCAGGGAGGTAGGAGAGACCCAGTACTTC. Translated: CSARESREVGETQYF. The gene calls are TRBV20-1 and TRBJ2-5; perhaps TRBD2 as D (6 bases). Germline V gene lookup returns CDR1 DFQATT and CDR2 SNEGSKA (reference sequence). The CDR3 length is 15 residues. Trimming cost V 0 bases and J 4 bases, with 15 bases left between them.

The chain's CDR3 is CASSSPGLAGGSSYNEQFF. The CDR3 bases are TGTGCCAGCAGCTCACCGGGACTAGCGGGAGGGAGCTCCTACAATGAGCAGTTCTTC. The chain uses TRBV7-8 and TRBJ2-1; TRBD2 matches 16 bases. The germline V gene encodes CDR1 SGHVS and CDR2 FQNEAQ. The ends lost 4 bases at V and 0 bases at J; junction bases unmatched: 6. The CDR3 spans 19 residues.

The table lists this clonotype with a few counts. The gene calls are TRBV7-2 and TRBJ2-5; D is possibly TRBD2 (5 bases). The CDR3 length is 14 residues. Germline CDR1 is SGHTA and CDR2 is FQGNSA. The ends were cut back, 4 bases at V and 2 bases at J, with 11 bases in the middle. The CDR3 DNA sequence: TGTGCCAGCAGCTCCCCGGGGAGTCAAGAGACCCAGTACTTC. The encoded protein is CASSSPGSQETQYF.

The chain recombines TRBV20-1 with TRBJ1-2; tentatively, D is TRBD1 (5 bases). The CDR3 is 13 residues long. Germline loops: CDR1 DFQATT, CDR2 SNEGSKA (reference sequence). V was pared by 1 base and J by 4 bases, with 10 bases between. CDR3 loop: CSARVGEAYGYTF. The CDR3 region has the DNA TGCAGTGCTAGAGTAGGGGAGGCCTATGGCTACACCTTC.

This clonotype turned up a few times. This chain joins TRBV7-9 and TRBJ1-2, with D perhaps TRBD1 (5 bases). Germline CDR1 SEHNR, CDR2 FQNEAQ (reference sequence). The ends were cut back, 0 bases at V and 4 bases at J, with 9 bases in the middle. CDR3 length equals 14 residues. The CDR3 spells CASSLASRAYGYTF. The DNA of the CDR3 is TGTGCCAGCAGCTTAGCATCCAGGGCCTATGGCTACACCTTC.